The present entry profiles one T cell receptor (beta chain) with its context. The antigen is undetermined. This entry is derived from a study of Ad26.COV2.S vaccination and SARS-CoV-2 variants. Treatment specified: 19 received Ad26.COV2.S at low or high dose, single or two shots; 5 received placebo; per-sample allocation not given. After the first vaccine or placebo injection, samples were drawn on day 63. The study's findings and limits: Participants in the vaccine arm had higher spike-specific TCR breadth; placebo recipients had lower. Vaccine and placebo groups showed comparable non-spike TCR breadth.

This table comes from immunoSEQ multiplex PCR, and its TCRdb copy is limited to in-frame clones, with some not included. The table includes 300,000 to 350,000 clones, about 85% detected once. The receptor comes from a person between 18 and 65 years old who received the Ad26.COV2.S COVID-19 vaccine or a placebo. This specimen consisted of peripheral blood, obtained in a trial of Ad26.COV2.S vaccine versus placebo.

CDR3 nucleotide sequence: TGTGCCAGCAGCTTATCAGGCCAGGGCAAAAACACTGAAGCTTTCTTT. It encodes CASSLSGQGKNTEAFF. The chain is built from TRBV7-9 and TRBJ1-1; D may be TRBD1 (5 bases). V dropped 2 bases and J dropped 2 bases, with 15 bases sitting between them. The CDR3 sequence is 16 residues long. From germline, CDR1 is SEHNR and CDR2 FQNEAQ (reference sequence). The full variable domain, completed using reference TRBV7-9 and TRBJ1-1, is DTGVSQNPRHKITKRGQNVTFRCDPISEHNRLYWYRQTLGQGPEFLTYFQNEAQLEKSRLLSDRFSAERPKGSFSTLEIQRTEQGDSAMYLCASSLSGQGKNTEAFFGQGTRLTVV.